Here is one T cell receptor beta chain with its context. Its antigen is still unknown. This entry belongs to a study of CD4+ T cells in melanoma. Study conclusions and caveats: Diverse differentiation states were reported for melanoma neoantigen-specific CD4+ T cells.

TCRdb's table, derived via immunoSEQ multiplex PCR, lists solely in-frame clones and lacks some. Here the sample spans around 130,000 clones, about 90% being singletons. The CDR3 sequence is 14 residues long. V shed 5 bases and J 3 bases; nucleotides not matched to a gene: 7. Germline V CDR1 and CDR2: SGHTA, FQGNSA. The chain is built from TRBV7-2 and TRBJ2-7; 7 nucleotides align to TRBD1. The origin of this receptor is a human donor with melanoma. The CDR3 protein is CASSADRVSYEQYF. The DNA for the CDR3 is TGTGCCAGCAGCGCTGACAGGGTCAGCTACGAGCAGTACTTC.